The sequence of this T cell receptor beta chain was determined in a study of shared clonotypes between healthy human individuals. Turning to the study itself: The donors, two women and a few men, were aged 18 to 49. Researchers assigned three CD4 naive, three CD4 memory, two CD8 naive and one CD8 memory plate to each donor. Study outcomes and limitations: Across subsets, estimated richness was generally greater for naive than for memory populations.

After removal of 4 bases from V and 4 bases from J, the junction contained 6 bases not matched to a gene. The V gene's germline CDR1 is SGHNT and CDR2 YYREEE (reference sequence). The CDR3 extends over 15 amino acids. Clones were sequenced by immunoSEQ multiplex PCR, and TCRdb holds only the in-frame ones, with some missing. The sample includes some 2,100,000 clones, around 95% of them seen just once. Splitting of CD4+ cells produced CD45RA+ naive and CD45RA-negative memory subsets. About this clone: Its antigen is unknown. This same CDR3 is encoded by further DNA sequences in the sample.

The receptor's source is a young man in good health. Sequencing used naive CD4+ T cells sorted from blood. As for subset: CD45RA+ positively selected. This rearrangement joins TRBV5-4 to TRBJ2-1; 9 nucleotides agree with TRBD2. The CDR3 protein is CASSLTSGLYNEQFF. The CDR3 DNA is TGTGCCAGCAGCCTAACTAGCGGGCTGTACAATGAGCAGTTCTTC.